Following are 13 T cell receptor beta chains from one sample sequenced in a study of cytomegalovirus exposure and HLA in healthy donors. A multiplex PCR was run with 60 Vbeta primers and 13 Jbeta primers. The table came from immunoSEQ multiplex PCR; TCRdb's copy has only in-frame clones and leaves some out. The data show 100,000 to 120,000 clones, under 85% seen once. What was sequenced was PBMCs. The receptor source for this set is a woman aged 40 to 50 in good health and CMV-seropositive.

V gene TRBV13 combines with J gene TRBJ1-1; the D is unclear. The CDR3 extends over 13 amino acids. Germline lookup yields CDR1 PRHDT and CDR2 FYEKMQ (reference sequence). Trimming removed 5 bases at V and 4 bases at J, with 11 bases between. The CDR3 region is CASSPDSGTEAFF. The CDR3 region has the DNA TGTGCCAGCAGCCCCGACTCGGGCACTGAAGCTTTCTTT.

The chain carries TRBV4-1 and TRBJ1-2; weak D call: TRBD1 (6 bases). This CDR3 spans 15 amino acids. In germline, CDR1 is MGHRA, CDR2 YSYEKL. V lost 4 bases and J lost 8, with 20 bases in between. CDR3 region: CASSRPGTINAGYTF. The DNA for the CDR3 is TGCGCCAGCAGCCGTCCCGGGACAATTAACGCGGGCTACACCTTC.

The gene calls are TRBV7-6 and TRBJ2-1; 11 bases agree with TRBD2. Germline assignment: CDR1 SGHVS and CDR2 FNYEAQ. With V trimmed by 2 bases and J by 11 bases, 5 bases remained unmatched. This CDR3 contains 14 residues. The CDR3: CASSLWLAGGQQFF. The CDR3, as DNA: TGTGCCAGCAGCTTATGGCTAGCGGGAGGCCAGCAGTTCTTC.

This clone has a single count. The V call is TRBV11-3, the J call TRBJ2-1, with 7 bases aligning to TRBD2. Losses at the gene ends were 6 bases for V and 6 bases for J; bases not matched to a gene: 14. Germline CDR1 SGHNT, CDR2 YENEEA. The CDR3 is 16 amino acids. CDR3 bases: TGTGCCAGCAGACATTCGCGCAGCGGGGCCACCAATGAGCAGTTCTTC. This sequence encodes CASRHSRSGATNEQFF.

CDR3 region: CASRATSGGAETQYF. The DNA for the CDR3 is TGTGCCAGCAGGGCGACTAGCGGGGGGGCGGAGACCCAGTACTTC. The chain is built from TRBV13 and TRBJ2-5; TRBD2 matches 14 bases. The trim removed 6 bases at V and 5 bases at J, leaving 5 bases unmatched. The length of the CDR3 is 15 residues. Germline CDR1 is PRHDT and CDR2 is FYEKMQ (reference sequence). The variable domain in full, completed from reference TRBV13 and TRBJ2-5, reads AAGVIQSPRHLIKEKRETATLKCYPIPRHDTVYWYQQGPGQDPQFLISFYEKMQSDKGSIPDRFSAQQFSDYHSELNMSSLELGDSALYFCASRATSGGAETQYFGPGTRLLVL.

Remarks on this clone: Germline is not matched at one junction end, which may reflect a read error. The CDR3 reads CANHPGQEPKNPF. CDR3 DNA: TGTGCCAACCATCCGGGACAGGAGCCCAAGAACCCCTTC. V and J are TRBV19 and TRBJ2-7, with 8 bases fitting TRBD1. Germline CDR1 reads LNHDA; CDR2 reads SQIVND (reference sequence). The CDR3 contains 13 residues.

This chain connects TRBV4-3 to TRBJ1-1; TRBD1 matches 9 bases. This CDR3 is built from 15 residues. With 4 bases clipped from V and 4 bases from J, the junction kept 7 bases outside the gene matches. CDR1 is LGHNA and CDR2 is YSLEER in the germline V gene. CDR3 sequence reads: CASSRLTGGGTEAFF. The DNA of the CDR3 is TGCGCCAGCAGCCGACTTACAGGGGGCGGCACTGAAGCTTTCTTT.

This clone appeared once. V gene TRBV2 combines with J gene TRBJ2-7; 11 bases are shared with TRBD1. After removal of 4 bases from V and 6 bases from J, the junction contained 8 bases not matched to a gene. Per the germline V gene, CDR1 is SNHLY and CDR2 is FYNNEI. This CDR3 comprises 15 residues. CDR3 sequence reads: CASSARDRGFSEQYF. DNA of the CDR3: TGTGCCAGCAGTGCTCGGGACAGGGGGTTCAGCGAGCAGTACTTC.

V is TRBV14 and J is TRBJ2-7, with 9 nucleotides matching TRBD2. The junction had 17 bases not matched to a gene; V was cut back by 4 bases and J by 4 bases. Per germline, CDR1 SGHDN and CDR2 FVKESK. There are 18 residues in the CDR3. CDR3 nucleotides: TGTGCCAGCAGCCCCCCGGTTTGGGCGCGGGAGGGAGTATACGAGCAGTACTTC. It translates to CASSPPVWAREGVYEQYF.

The chain carries TRBV9 and TRBJ1-1; D is unclear. The ends were cut back, 4 bases at V and 1 base at J, with 14 bases in the middle. The CDR3 length is 15 residues. Looked up from germline, CDR1 is SGDLS and CDR2 is YYNGEE. The CDR3 protein is CASSPEAMANTEAFF. In nucleotides, the CDR3 is TGTGCCAGCAGCCCGGAGGCCATGGCGAACACTGAAGCTTTCTTT. The full variable domain, its missing parts supplied by reference TRBV9 and TRBJ1-1, is DSGVTQTPKHLITATGQRVTLRCSPRSGDLSVYWYQQSLDQGLQFLIQYYNGEERAKGNILERFSAQQFPDLHSELNLSSLELGDSALYFCASSPEAMANTEAFFGQGTRLTVV.

This chain joins TRBV11-2 and TRBJ1-6; D is undetermined. Germline lookup yields CDR1 SGHAT and CDR2 FQNNGV. The V and J ends lost 1 base and 4 bases respectively, with 17 bases between them. The length of the CDR3 is 18 residues. The CDR3 spells CASSLGKGGSDYNSPLHF. CDR3 bases: TGTGCCAGCAGCTTAGGTAAAGGCGGCTCGGATTATAATTCACCCCTCCACTTT.

The chain carries TRBV29-1 and TRBJ1-1; possible D gene TRBD1, 5 bases. Trimming removed 7 bases at V and 2 bases at J, with 8 bases between. CDR1 SQVTM and CDR2 ANQGSEA come from the germline V gene. There are 11 residues in the CDR3. CDR3 region: CSARANTEAFF. As DNA, the CDR3 is TGCAGCGCCAGGGCCAACACTGAAGCTTTCTTT.

The chain links TRBV18 to TRBJ2-1, with D hard to call. The CDR3 is 12 residues long. Germline V CDR1 and CDR2: KGHSH, LQKENI. The V end was cut by 3 bases, the J end by 6 bases, with 6 bases between. The CDR3 region has the DNA TGTGCCAGCTCACCGAGCTTCAATGAGCAGTTCTTC. This translates into CASSPSFNEQFF.